This T cell receptor beta chain was identified during a study of CD8+CD57+ T cells in acquired aplastic anemia. Study-wide points: Between patients and controls, over 25 CD8+ CDR3 sequences were found in common.

Patients who underwent sequencing had shown CD8+CD57+ cell expansion by flow cytometry. Every patient presented with severe acquired aplastic anemia. Receipt of therapy had not occurred in any patient by the time of blood sampling. The template for TCR beta VDJ and CDR3 sequence profiling was genomic DNA. TCRdb analysed the reads with MiXCR anew, one entry per CDR3 protein. The table shows roughly 290,000 distinct CDR3 sequences, with approximately 57% occurring only once. Remarks on this clonotype: The target antigen is unknown.

Germline lookup yields CDR1 ENHRY and CDR2 SYGVKD. CDR3 length: 17 residues. With 6 bases clipped from V and 2 bases from J, the junction kept 9 bases outside the gene matches. The receptor was derived from a human donor with aplastic anemia. Sequencing was done on a sample of sorted CD4+, CD8+, or CD8+CD57+ T cells (not recorded which) from PBMCs. V gene TRBV10-3 combines with J gene TRBJ2-2; 10 bases agree with TRBD2. The CDR3 spells CAIRPASGGPNTGELFF. The DNA for the CDR3 is TGTGCCATCAGGCCCGCTAGCGGGGGACCTAACACCGGGGAGCTGTTTTTT.